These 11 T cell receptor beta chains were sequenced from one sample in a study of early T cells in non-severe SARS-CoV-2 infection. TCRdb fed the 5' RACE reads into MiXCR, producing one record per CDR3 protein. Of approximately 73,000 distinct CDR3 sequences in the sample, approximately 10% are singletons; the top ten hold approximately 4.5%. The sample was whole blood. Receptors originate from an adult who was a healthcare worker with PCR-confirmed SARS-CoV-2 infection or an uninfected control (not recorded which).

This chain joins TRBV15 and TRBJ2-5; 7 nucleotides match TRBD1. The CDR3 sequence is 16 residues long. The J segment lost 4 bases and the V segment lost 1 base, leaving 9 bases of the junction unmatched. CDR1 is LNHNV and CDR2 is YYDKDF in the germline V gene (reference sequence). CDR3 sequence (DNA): TGTGCCACCAGCAGAGTCGGGGACAGCTACGGAGAGACCCAGTACTTC. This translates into CATSRVGDSYGETQYF.

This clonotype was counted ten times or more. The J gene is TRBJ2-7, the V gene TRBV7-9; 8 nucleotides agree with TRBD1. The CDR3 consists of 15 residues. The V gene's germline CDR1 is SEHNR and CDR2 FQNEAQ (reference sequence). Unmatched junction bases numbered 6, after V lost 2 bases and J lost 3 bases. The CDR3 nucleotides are TGTGCCAGCAGCTTATGGACAGGGACCTTCTACGAGCAGTACTTC. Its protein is CASSLWTGTFYEQYF.

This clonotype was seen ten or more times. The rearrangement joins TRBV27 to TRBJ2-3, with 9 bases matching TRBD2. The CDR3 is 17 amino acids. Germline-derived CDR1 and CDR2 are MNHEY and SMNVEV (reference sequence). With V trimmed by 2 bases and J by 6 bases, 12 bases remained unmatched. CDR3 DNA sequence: TGTGCCAGCAGTTTAACCTCGGAGCGGGGGGATGGGGATACGCAGTATTTT. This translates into CASSLTSERGDGDTQYF.

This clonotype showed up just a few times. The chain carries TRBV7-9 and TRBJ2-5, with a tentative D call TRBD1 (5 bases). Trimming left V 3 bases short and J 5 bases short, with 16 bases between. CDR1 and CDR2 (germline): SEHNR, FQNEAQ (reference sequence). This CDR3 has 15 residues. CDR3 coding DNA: TGTGCCAGCAGCTTTTTGGCAGGGCTTTGGGAGACCCAGTACTTC. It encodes CASSFLAGLWETQYF.

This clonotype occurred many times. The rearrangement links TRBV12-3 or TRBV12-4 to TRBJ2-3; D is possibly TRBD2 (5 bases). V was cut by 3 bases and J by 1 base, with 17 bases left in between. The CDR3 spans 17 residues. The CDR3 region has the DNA TGTGCCAGCAGTTTCTTCTCCGCGGGTCGGGGCACAGATACGCAGTATTTT. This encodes CASSFFSAGRGTDTQYF.

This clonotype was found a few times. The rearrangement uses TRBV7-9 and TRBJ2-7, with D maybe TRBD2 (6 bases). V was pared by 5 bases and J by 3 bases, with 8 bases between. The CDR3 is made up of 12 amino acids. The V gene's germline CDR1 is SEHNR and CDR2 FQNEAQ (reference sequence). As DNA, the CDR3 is TGTGCCAGCAGCCTGACTAGCTACGAGCAGTACTTC. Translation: CASSLTSYEQYF.

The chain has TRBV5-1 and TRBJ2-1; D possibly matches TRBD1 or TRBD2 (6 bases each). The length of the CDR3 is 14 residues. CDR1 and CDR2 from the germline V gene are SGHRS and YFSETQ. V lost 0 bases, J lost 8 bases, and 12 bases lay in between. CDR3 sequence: CASSLEGGSDEQFF. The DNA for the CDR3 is TGCGCCAGCAGCTTGGAAGGGGGGAGCGATGAGCAGTTCTTC.

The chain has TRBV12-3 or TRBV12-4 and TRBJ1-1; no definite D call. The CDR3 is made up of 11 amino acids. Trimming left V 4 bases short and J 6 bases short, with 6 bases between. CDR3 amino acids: CASSSFAEAFF. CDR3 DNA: TGTGCCAGCAGTTCCTTCGCTGAAGCTTTCTTT.

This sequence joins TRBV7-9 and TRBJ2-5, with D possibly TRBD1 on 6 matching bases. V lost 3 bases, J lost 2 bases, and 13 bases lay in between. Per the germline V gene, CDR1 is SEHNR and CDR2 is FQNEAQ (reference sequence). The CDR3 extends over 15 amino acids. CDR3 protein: CASSLGAGPQETQYF. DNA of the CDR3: TGTGCCAGCAGCTTGGGGGCCGGACCTCAAGAGACCCAGTACTTC.

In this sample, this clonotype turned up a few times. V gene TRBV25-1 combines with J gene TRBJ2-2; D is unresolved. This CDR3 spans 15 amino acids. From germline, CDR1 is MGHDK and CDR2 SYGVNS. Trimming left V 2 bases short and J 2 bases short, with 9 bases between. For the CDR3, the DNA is TGTGCCAGCAGTGAACATAGGGTAAACACCGGGGAGCTGTTTTTT. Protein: CASSEHRVNTGELFF.

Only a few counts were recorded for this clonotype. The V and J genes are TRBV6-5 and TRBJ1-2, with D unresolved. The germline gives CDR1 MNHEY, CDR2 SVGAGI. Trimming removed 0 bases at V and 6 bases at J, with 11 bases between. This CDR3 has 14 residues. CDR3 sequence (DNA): TGTGCCAGCAGTTACTCGGAGAGGGTAGATGGCTACACCTTC. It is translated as CASSYSERVDGYTF.